This T cell receptor beta chain was obtained from a study of cytomegalovirus exposure and HLA in healthy donors. About this clone itself: Its antigen is unknown.

Study conclusions and caveats: There were some V segments, including TRBV6-2 and TRBV6-3, excluded as indistinguishable. In a later analysis, TCR association rates varied by HLA locus: DRB1 most, HLA-C fewest. Per a later analysis, roughly 17,000 TCR beta sequences showed association with HLA alleles at 0.05 false discovery rate. Cytomegalovirus association was assigned to about 150 TCR beta chains.

The CDR3 loop spans 13 amino acids. V gave up 7 bases and J gave up 5 bases, with 14 bases separating them. The germline CDR1 and CDR2 sequences are WSHSY and SAAADI. The study ran its PCR with 60 Vbeta and 13 Jbeta primers. The assay was immunoSEQ multiplex PCR, and TCRdb's table has in-frame clones only and misses some. In the table there are 140,000 to 150,000 clones, around 78% of which are singletons. The clonotype originates from a young woman in good health and CMV-seropositive. The chain is built from TRBV10-2 and TRBJ1-1; D ambiguous. The sample comprised PBMCs. The CDR3 loop is CASTKLVWTEAFF. CDR3 DNA: TGCGCCAGCACTAAGCTCGTTTGGACTGAAGCTTTCTTT.